These 15 T cell receptor beta chains originate from one sample sequenced in a study of blood T cell repertoires in COVID-19. TCRdb's copy holds only in-frame clones and misses some; the assay was immunoSEQ multiplex PCR. The sample lists about 220,000 clones, 87% occurring once. The sample was peripheral blood. These receptors were collected from a man aged 35-49 years with active or convalescent COVID-19.

The V call is TRBV15, the J call TRBJ2-1; D is perhaps TRBD2 (5 bases). Trimming pared 3 bases from V and 6 bases from J, leaving 15 bases between. Germline CDR1 reads LNHNV; CDR2 reads YYDKDF (reference sequence). The CDR3 totals 15 residues. Here the CDR3 DNA reads TGTGCCACCAGCAGCCTGGGAGTGATCGTCAATGAGCAGTTCTTC. It specifies CATSSLGVIVNEQFF.

CDR3 nucleotides: TGTGCCAGCAGTCCGACGGACAGAACCTACGAGCAGTACTTC. Its translation: CASSPTDRTYEQYF. The chain uses TRBV28 and TRBJ2-7; tentatively, D is TRBD1 (6 bases). This CDR3 spans 14 amino acids. V lost 5 bases and J 2 bases, leaving 13 bases between the germline ends. Per the germline V gene, CDR1 is MDHEN and CDR2 is SYDVKM.

The rearrangement links TRBV12-3 or TRBV12-4 to TRBJ2-3; TRBD2 might be the D (5 bases). The CDR3 is 12 amino acids. The ends were cut back, 1 base at V and 10 bases at J, with 9 bases in the middle. CDR3 protein: CASSLGGLAQYF. DNA for the CDR3: TGTGCCAGCAGTTTAGGAGGGTTGGCGCAGTATTTT.

This sequence joins TRBV6-5 and TRBJ2-7, with 12 bases matching TRBD2. Germline V lookup: CDR1 MNHEY, CDR2 SVGAGI. This CDR3 region has 15 residues. Losses at the gene ends were 6 bases for V and 3 bases for J; bases not matched to a gene: 6. CDR3 nucleotides: TGTGCCAGCAGAAAGGGACTAGCGGGTCTCTACGAGCAGTACTTC. It is translated as CASRKGLAGLYEQYF.

J is TRBJ1-1 and V is TRBV6-5, with 7 bases fitting TRBD1. Germline V gives CDR1 MNHEY, CDR2 SVGAGI. The junction had 9 bases not matched to a gene; V was cut back by 0 bases and J by 11 bases. The CDR3 loop spans 14 amino acids. CDR3 coding DNA: TGTGCCAGCAGTTACTCGATCCTGTACAGGGGCGCTTTCTTT. Protein sequence: CASSYSILYRGAFF.

The J gene is TRBJ2-2, the V gene TRBV6-5; perhaps TRBD2 as D (5 bases). CDR1 and CDR2 (germline): MNHEY, SVGAGI. V lost 5 bases to trimming and J lost 7 bases, with 11 bases between them. The CDR3 is 13 residues long. The CDR3 here is CASSPYRGGELFF. DNA for the CDR3: TGTGCCAGCAGTCCTTACCGGGGCGGGGAGCTGTTTTTT.

The V gene is TRBV9, the J gene TRBJ1-1; possible D gene TRBD1, 5 bases. With 4 bases removed from V and 0 bases from J, the gap between germline ends came to 25 bases. The CDR3 spans 19 residues. CDR1 is SGDLS, CDR2 YYNGEE, per germline. In DNA, the CDR3 is TGTGCCAGCAGCCCCCCGGGGGAGGTGATTCGGGGAATGAACACTGAAGCTTTCTTT. Protein product: CASSPPGEVIRGMNTEAFF.

This rearrangement joins TRBV7-9 to TRBJ1-5; D unclear. Germline values: CDR1 SEHNR, CDR2 FQNEAQ (reference sequence). Between the trimmed V and J ends, which lost 3 bases and 5 bases, there was a span of 8 bases. The length of the CDR3 is 13 residues. CDR3 sequence: CASSLTWDQPQHF. The CDR3 DNA reads TGTGCCAGCAGCTTGACATGGGATCAGCCCCAGCATTTT.

The gene calls are TRBV11-2 and TRBJ2-3, with TRBD1 identical over 8 bases. Germline V gene sequence: CDR1 SGHAT, CDR2 FQNNGV. The CDR3 runs to 14 residues. V was pared by 4 bases and J by 7 bases, with 7 bases of the junction left unmatched. In DNA form, the CDR3 reads TGTGCCAGCAGCTCCGGACAGGGTAGAAATACGCAGTATTTT. Protein sequence: CASSSGQGRNTQYF.

This chain links TRBV14 with TRBJ1-2, with D possibly matching TRBD1 (6 bases). The CDR3 is 14 amino acids. Germline V gene data show CDR1 as SGHDN and CDR2 as FVKESK. V was cut by 4 bases and J by 2 bases, with 11 bases left in between. The CDR3 loop reads CASSPWGGNYGYTF. CDR3 DNA sequence: TGTGCCAGCAGCCCTTGGGGGGGCAACTATGGCTACACCTTC.

The chain carries TRBV28 and TRBJ2-1, with TRBD2 matching over 8 bases. Trimming cost V 2 bases and J 4 bases; bases outside gene matches: 4. The CDR3 has 15 amino acids. CDR1 is MDHEN, CDR2 SYDVKM, per germline. The CDR3 here is CASSLLRGEYNEQFF. The CDR3 DNA reads as TGTGCCAGCAGTTTACTGCGGGGGGAGTACAATGAGCAGTTCTTC.

CDR3 sequence (DNA): TGCGCCAGCAGCCAAGGGGAGGGCCTTTATTATGAGCAGTTCTTC. Protein sequence: CASSQGEGLYYEQFF. The genes are TRBV4-1 and TRBJ2-1; TRBD2 matches 7 bases. Per germline, CDR1 MGHRA and CDR2 YSYEKL. The junction had 8 bases not matched to a gene; V was cut back by 1 base and J by 8 bases. This CDR3 comprises 15 residues.

This sequence joins TRBV28 and TRBJ1-4; perhaps TRBD1 as D (6 bases). Trimming stripped 2 bases from V and 10 bases from J, with 14 bases between. This CDR3 has 14 residues. Germline V gene sequence: CDR1 MDHEN, CDR2 SYDVKM. This CDR3 reads CASSLGQGWAKLFF. CDR3 coding DNA: TGTGCCAGCAGTTTAGGGCAGGGGTGGGCAAAACTGTTTTTT.

This clone appeared a few times. The V gene is TRBV6-5, the J gene TRBJ1-2; no definite D call. The CDR3 has 12 residues. V was pared by 6 bases and J by 8 bases, with 13 bases between. Germline V gene lookup returns CDR1 MNHEY and CDR2 SVGAGI. The DNA for the CDR3 is TGTGCCAGCAGCCCGCCAGGATGGGGCTACACCTTC. Its translation is CASSPPGWGYTF.

J is TRBJ2-7 and V is TRBV14; perhaps TRBD1 as D (5 bases). V was shortened by 0 bases and J by 6 bases, with 15 bases between the two germline ends. CDR1 and CDR2 (germline): SGHDN, FVKESK. The CDR3 runs 15 residues. The CDR3: CASSQDRRQGGEQYF. CDR3 coding DNA: TGTGCCAGCAGCCAAGATCGTAGGCAGGGCGGCGAGCAGTACTTC.